This is a list of T cell receptor beta chains from one sample in a study of OX40 agonist ivuxolimab in advanced cancers. Libraries were prepared by immunoSEQ multiplex PCR; TCRdb keeps only in-frame clonotypes and omits some of them. Of 80,000 to 100,000 clones in the sample, approximately 94% were seen once. The material sequenced was CD4+ or CD8+ T cells sorted from blood, taken in a trial of the OX40 agonist ivuxolimab. The receptors come from an adult with an advanced solid tumor such as melanoma, head and neck, liver or kidney cancer. The CDR3 runs from the conserved cysteine through the conserved F or W. The D gene is left open where the match is weak. Rows give clone size only sometimes, using once, few, many, or a class for an expanded clone.

J | size | V | D | DNA | CDR3
TRBJ1-1 | . | TRBV29-1 | TRBD1 | TGCAGCGCTGGACAGGGGGGCACTGAAGCTTTCTTT | CSAGQGGTEAFF
TRBJ2-4 | . | TRBV7-4 | . | TGTGCCAGCAGCTTACCGCGACATGGCTATATCAAAAACATTCAGTACTTC | CASSLPRHGYIKNIQYF
TRBJ1-2 | . | TRBV5-4 | . | TGTGCCAGCAGCTTGGGAGGGGAGAACTATGGCTACACCTTC | CASSLGGENYGYTF
TRBJ1-1 | . | TRBV27 | . | TGTGCCAGCAGTTTAAAGTGGAACACTGAAGCTTTCTTT | CASSLKWNTEAFF
TRBJ2-6 | . | TRBV18 | . | TGTGCCAGCTCACCCGCGGGGGCCAACGTCCTGACTTTC | CASSPAGANVLTF
TRBJ1-6 | . | TRBV30 | TRBD1 | TGTGCCTACCGGGACAGGGTTAATTCACCCCTCCACTTT | CAYRDRVNSPLHF
TRBJ1-2 | . | TRBV10-3 | TRBD1 | TGTGCCATCAGCGGGGACAGGGGGCATGGCTACACCTTC | CAISGDRGHGYTF
TRBJ2-2 | . | TRBV6-1 | . | TGTGCCAGCAGCCTCGACACCGGGGAGCTGTTTTTT | CASSLDTGELFF
TRBJ2-1 | few | TRBV5-1 | . | TGCGCCAGCAGCTTGCAGGGGGCGCGGGGGAATGAGCAGTTCTTC | CASSLQGARGNEQFF
TRBJ2-7 | . | TRBV4-1 | TRBD1 | TGCGCCAGCAGCCAAGATCAGGGGGCGGGCTCGTACGAGCAGTACTTC | CASSQDQGAGSYEQYF
TRBJ2-5 | . | TRBV18 | TRBD2 | TGTGCCAGCTCGCCCCCGGGACTAGCGCCGAGGACCCAGTACTTC | CASSPPGLAPRTQYF
TRBJ2-5 | . | TRBV5-6 | TRBD2 | TGTGCCAGCAGCCTAAATGGCGGGAGGGGTTCGGAGACCCAGTACTTC | CASSLNGGRGSETQYF
TRBJ2-1 | . | TRBV4-1 | . | TGCGCCAGCAGCCAAGAGGTAAGGGCAGCCTACAATGAGCAGTTCTTC | CASSQEVRAAYNEQFF
TRBJ1-2 | . | TRBV28 | . | TGTGCCAGCAATGCCGGGACGAGATATGGCTACACCTTC | CASNAGTRYGYTF
TRBJ2-5 | once | TRBV2 | . | TGTGCCAGCAACAGTTTAGAGAGGGAGACCCAGTACTTC | CASNSLERETQYF
TRBJ2-5 | . | TRBV5-1 | TRBD2 | TGCGCCAGCAGCTCAACCCCGGGGGGCCAAGAGACCCAGTACTTC | CASSSTPGGQETQYF
TRBJ2-1 | . | TRBV5-1 | . | TGCGCCAGCGGTTACCAGGGTGGGGTTGATAATGAGCAGTTCTTC | CASGYQGGVDNEQFF